Presented here are 15 T cell receptor beta chains from one specimen sequenced in a study of cytomegalovirus exposure and HLA in healthy donors. This PCR relied on a set of 60 Vbeta primers and 13 Jbeta primers. Libraries were prepared by immunoSEQ multiplex PCR; TCRdb keeps only in-frame clonotypes and omits some of them. In total, the table holds around 46,000 clones. The sample was PBMCs. The receptor source for this set is a woman aged 40 to 50 in good health and CMV-seronegative.

This sequence joins TRBV4-1 and TRBJ2-1; 8 bases match TRBD2. Germline V lookup: CDR1 MGHRA, CDR2 YSYEKL. The CDR3 runs 18 residues. Losses at the gene ends were 0 bases for V and 7 bases for J; bases not matched to a gene: 14. The CDR3 sequence is CASSQDHQSGSTWNEQFF. Written as DNA, the CDR3 is TGCGCCAGCAGCCAAGATCATCAAAGCGGGAGTACGTGGAATGAGCAGTTCTTC.

This chain joins TRBV18 and TRBJ1-3; no firm D call. CDR3 length: 13 residues. CDR1 KGHSH and CDR2 LQKENI come from the germline V gene. The V end lost 2 bases, the J end lost 4 bases, and 6 bases lay between the germline ends. CDR3 amino acids: CASSPERGNTIYF. The CDR3 DNA reads TGTGCCAGCTCACCAGAGCGAGGAAACACCATATATTTT.

V is TRBV18 and J is TRBJ2-1; no clear D. Trimming pared 3 bases from V and 2 bases from J, leaving 14 bases between. Germline V lookup: CDR1 KGHSH, CDR2 LQKENI. The CDR3 loop spans 16 amino acids. As DNA, the CDR3 is TGTGCCAGCTCACCTTCCTTGCGGAGCGCCTACAATGAGCAGTTCTTC. Residues: CASSPSLRSAYNEQFF.

V gene TRBV7-3 combines with J gene TRBJ2-2; D not resolved. In germline, CDR1 is SGHTA, CDR2 FQGTGA. Trimming removed 4 bases from V and 7 bases from J, with 10 bases in between. The CDR3 covers 13 residues. The CDR3 region is CASSSSPGGELFF. CDR3 bases: TGTGCCAGCAGCTCAAGTCCGGGCGGGGAGCTGTTTTTT.

This rearrangement joins TRBV7-9 to TRBJ2-7, with D possibly TRBD2 on 6 matching bases. V gave up 2 bases and J gave up 2 bases, with 10 bases separating them. The CDR3 has 14 amino acids. CDR1 and CDR2 from the germline V gene are SEHNR and FQNEAQ (reference sequence). CDR3 DNA: TGTGCCAGCAGCTTATCGGGACTCCCCTACGAGCAGTACTTC. Its protein product is CASSLSGLPYEQYF.

The V call is TRBV7-6, the J call TRBJ1-1; perhaps TRBD1 as D (5 bases). This CDR3 region has 18 residues. The germline V gene encodes CDR1 SGHVS and CDR2 FNYEAQ. The germline V and J ends were trimmed by 5 bases and 0 bases, with 22 bases remaining between them. The CDR3 loop is CASSNDRGFAVMNTEAFF. DNA for the CDR3: TGTGCCAGCAGCAATGATCGGGGGTTTGCGGTGATGAACACTGAAGCTTTCTTT.

The rearrangement links TRBV5-4 to TRBJ2-5, with 7 bases lining up with TRBD1. Germline loops: CDR1 SGHNT, CDR2 YYREEE (reference sequence). CDR3 length equals 15 residues. J lost 2 bases, V lost 1 base, and 5 bases had no gene match. The CDR3 sequence: CASSLRQGPQETQYF. In DNA form, the CDR3 reads TGTGCCAGCAGCTTGAGACAGGGCCCGCAAGAGACCCAGTACTTC.

V gene TRBV2 combines with J gene TRBJ2-5; D uncertain. Germline CDR1 and CDR2: SNHLY and FYNNEI. The CDR3 is 11 residues long. The V gene lost 2 bases and the J gene lost 6 bases, with 4 bases spanning the gap. The CDR3, as DNA: TGTGCCAGCAGTGAAAAGCAGACCCAGTACTTC. Its protein product is CASSEKQTQYF.

The chain recombines TRBV5-1 with TRBJ2-3, with D possibly matching TRBD1 (6 bases). Germline V gene sequence: CDR1 SGHRS, CDR2 YFSETQ. Trimming removed 0 bases at V and 3 bases at J, with 8 bases between. The CDR3 runs 14 residues. The CDR3 nucleotides read TGCGCCAGCAGCTTGGCTGGACAGACAGATACGCAGTATTTT. It codes for CASSLAGQTDTQYF.

Remarks on this clone: A read error may account for a junction end that differs from germline. Additional DNA sequences in this sample encode the identical CDR3. The chain combines TRBV6-5 with TRBJ1-6; 7 bases match TRBD1. The germline gives CDR1 MNHEY, CDR2 SVGAGI. The CDR3 covers 13 residues. The CDR3 loop is CASSRDSNSPLHF. DNA for the CDR3: TGTGCCAGCAGCCGGGACAGTAATTCACCCCTACACTTT.

The rearrangement uses TRBV28 and TRBJ2-3, with TRBD1 identical over 9 bases. The CDR3 extends over 15 amino acids. CDR1 and CDR2 (germline): MDHEN, SYDVKM. After removal of 2 bases from V and 5 bases from J, the junction contained 5 bases not matched to a gene. The CDR3 DNA is TGTGCCAGCAGTTTACCGACAGGGGGTAAAGATACGCAGTATTTT. It codes for CASSLPTGGKDTQYF.

The CDR3 sequence: CASSLIPGQGSLPGANVLTF. The DNA of the CDR3 is TGTGCCAGCAGCCTGATCCCGGGACAGGGGTCCCTACCTGGGGCCAACGTCCTGACTTTC. The genes are TRBV6-4 and TRBJ2-6, with 10 bases that match TRBD1. CDR3 size: 20 residues. CDR1 and CDR2 (germline): MRHNA, SNTAGT. J lost 2 bases, V lost 6 bases, and 16 bases had no gene match.

The CDR3 spells CASSYSGGGTAFF. The CDR3 nucleotides are TGTGCCAGCAGTTACTCGGGGGGAGGTACAGCTTTCTTT. The chain employs TRBV6-6 and TRBJ1-1; possible D gene TRBD1, 5 bases. Germline CDR1 is MNHNY and CDR2 is SVGAGI (reference sequence). The CDR3 is 13 residues long. The ends were cut back, 0 bases at V and 10 bases at J, with 12 bases in the middle.

The V gene is TRBV5-1, the J gene TRBJ2-3, with D possibly TRBD2 on 5 matching bases. The CDR3 is 14 residues long. The germline CDR1 and CDR2 sequences are SGHRS and YFSETQ. Between the trimmed V and J ends, which lost 1 base and 1 base, there was a span of 7 bases. Here the CDR3 DNA reads TGCGCCAGCAGCTTGCAGGAGGGCACAGATACGCAGTATTTT. This sequence encodes CASSLQEGTDTQYF.

The V and J genes are TRBV11-2 and TRBJ1-5, with 8 bases fitting TRBD1. This CDR3 is 15 amino acids long. V shed 1 base, J shed 6 bases, and the junction held 5 bases outside the gene matches. The V gene's germline CDR1 is SGHAT and CDR2 FQNNGV. The CDR3 bases are TGTGCCAGCAGCTTAGGGCAGGGGGCCGTTCAGCCCCAGCATTTT. Amino acid sequence: CASSLGQGAVQPQHF.